The rows below give T cell receptor beta chains drawn from one sample of a study of T cells after yellow fever vaccination. Via MiXCR, TCRdb re-called the 5' RACE reads, giving one row per CDR3 protein. The sample includes a few hundred thousand distinct CDR3 sequences, roughly 20% seen only once; the top ten take roughly a sixth. This specimen consisted of PBMCs, obtained before the yellow fever booster vaccination. These receptors came from a man between 18 and 29 years old who received the YFV17D yellow fever vaccine. Both conserved end residues are part of each CDR3. A D gene is named only where the DNA matches it firmly. Clone size, where shown, is once, few, many, or a class for clones that have expanded.

CDR3 | DNA | V | D | J | size
CASSLRTTNEKLFF | TGTGCCAGCAGCTTACGAACAACTAATGAAAAACTGTTTTTT | TRBV12-3/TRBV12-4 | - | TRBJ1-4 | many
CSVGDNSPLHF | TGCAGCGTTGGGGATAATTCACCCCTCCACTTT | TRBV29-1 | - | TRBJ1-6 | -
CASSLGGGASNEQFF | TGCGCCAGCAGCCTGGGAGGGGGGGCCTCCAATGAGCAGTTCTTC | TRBV10-2 | - | TRBJ2-1 | few
CASSPRDRGEKLFF | TGTGCCAGCAGCCCCAGGGACAGGGGTGAAAAACTGTTTTTT | TRBV12-3/TRBV12-4 | TRBD1 | TRBJ1-4 | few
CASSFGGISYNEQFF | TGTGCCAGCAGTTTTGGGGGTATTTCCTACAATGAGCAGTTCTTC | TRBV28 | - | TRBJ2-1 | few
CASSQDRGKEAPLHF | TGTGCCAGCAGCCAAGACCGGGGTAAGGAGGCACCCCTCCACTTT | TRBV4-2 | - | TRBJ1-6 | few
CASSRMTSGQETQYF | TGTGCCAGCAGCCGTATGACTAGCGGGCAAGAGACCCAGTACTTC | TRBV7-2 | TRBD2 | TRBJ2-5 | -
CATSDLDGSPVTNTGELFF | TGTGCCACCAGTGATTTAGATGGCAGCCCTGTTACGAACACCGGGGAGCTGTTTTTT | TRBV24-1 | - | TRBJ2-2 | -
CSVEGRDRARELFF | TGCAGCGTTGAAGGAAGGGACAGGGCCCGGGAGCTGTTTTTT | TRBV29-1 | TRBD1 | TRBJ2-2 | few
CASTLLREKLFF | TGTGCCAGCACCCTCCTTCGGGAAAAACTGTTTTTT | TRBV6-6 | - | TRBJ1-4 | -
CASSSTGTGNTIYF | TGCGCCAGCAGCTCTACAGGGACTGGAAACACCATATATTTT | TRBV4-1 | - | TRBJ1-3 | -
CASSYGSASGDQETQYF | TGTGCCAGCAGTTACGGGTCGGCTAGCGGGGACCAAGAGACCCAGTACTTC | TRBV6-5 | TRBD2 | TRBJ2-5 | few
CSAINRGDGKLFF | TGCAGTGCCATCAACAGGGGGGACGGAAAACTGTTTTTT | TRBV20-1 | TRBD1 | TRBJ1-4 | few
CASSVASVDTDTQYF | TGTGCCAGCAGCGTAGCTTCGGTAGATACAGATACGCAGTATTTT | TRBV9 | - | TRBJ2-3 | -
CASSPFASGIGETQYF | TGTGCCAGCAGCCCATTCGCCAGCGGGATAGGGGAGACCCAGTACTTC | TRBV6-5 | TRBD2 | TRBJ2-5 | -
CASSLITGGNEQFF | TGCGCCAGCAGCCTCATTACAGGGGGGAATGAGCAGTTCTTC | TRBV4-3 | TRBD1 | TRBJ2-1 | -
CASSYGGANTEAFF | TGTGCCAGCAGTTACGGTGGGGCGAACACTGAAGCTTTCTTT | TRBV6-5 | - | TRBJ1-1 | few
CSAMKTGYEQYF | TGCAGTGCTATGAAGACAGGCTACGAGCAGTACTTC | TRBV20-1 | - | TRBJ2-7 | -
CASSHRRARMGYWANYGYTF | TGTGCCAGCAGCCACAGAAGGGCCCGGATGGGGTATTGGGCTAACTATGGCTACACCTTC | TRBV14 | - | TRBJ1-2 | -
CASSGAGGAGETQYF | TGTGCCAGCAGCGGCGCCGGGGGGGCCGGAGAGACCCAGTACTTC | TRBV11-2 | TRBD2 | TRBJ2-5 | few
CASRGGQSSGNTIYF | TGTGCCAGCAGGGGGGGACAGAGCTCTGGAAACACCATATATTTT | TRBV27 | TRBD1 | TRBJ1-3 | few
CASSVYGYNEQFF | TGTGCCAGCAGCGTGTACGGCTACAATGAGCAGTTCTTC | TRBV9 | - | TRBJ2-1 | few
CASSSDRAEAFF | TGTGCCAGCAGCTCCGACAGGGCTGAAGCTTTCTTT | TRBV5-4 | TRBD1 | TRBJ1-1 | -
CSARRGLGQGANQPQHF | TGCAGTGCTAGGCGGGGATTGGGACAGGGGGCCAATCAGCCCCAGCATTTT | TRBV20-1 | TRBD1 | TRBJ1-5 | -
CASSDDRGLDEQFF | TGTGCCAGCAGCGACGACAGGGGGCTGGATGAGCAGTTCTTC | TRBV9 | TRBD1 | TRBJ2-1 | few
CSADRGEKLFF | TGCAGCGCTGATCGGGGTGAAAAACTGTTTTTT | TRBV29-1 | - | TRBJ1-4 | few
CASSLRRGDLTGELFF | TGTGCCAGCAGCTTACGTCGGGGGGACCTCACCGGGGAGCTGTTTTTT | TRBV7-2 | TRBD2 | TRBJ2-2 | -
CASSYSGDRGYEQYF | TGTGCCAGCAGTTACTCGGGGGACAGGGGTTACGAGCAGTACTTC | TRBV6-5 | TRBD1 | TRBJ2-7 | -
CASSLGPATHYF | TGTGCCAGCAGTTTAGGACCCGCTACGCATTATTTT | TRBV12-3/TRBV12-4 | - | TRBJ2-3 | -
CASSYSGSGADEQYF | TGTGCCAGCAGTTACTCGGGCAGTGGGGCTGACGAGCAGTACTTC | TRBV6-5 | - | TRBJ2-7 | few
CASSYSISPNQPQHF | TGTGCCAGCAGTTACTCGATAAGCCCGAATCAGCCCCAGCATTTT | TRBV6-6 | - | TRBJ1-5 | few
CASSQDAGRSYGYTF | TGCGCCAGCAGCCAAGATGCAGGTCGGAGCTATGGCTACACCTTC | TRBV4-1 | - | TRBJ1-2 | -
CASSPNRLATNTGELFF | TGTGCCAGCTCACCCAATCGACTAGCGACGAACACCGGGGAGCTGTTTTTT | TRBV18 | TRBD2 | TRBJ2-2 | many
CASSPGQGRHSYNEQFF | TGTGCCAGCAGCCCGGGACAGGGGCGCCACTCCTACAATGAGCAGTTCTTC | TRBV7-2 | TRBD1 | TRBJ2-1 | -
CASSEGGAGGNNQPQHF | TGTGCCAGCAGTGAAGGAGGAGCAGGGGGAAACAATCAGCCCCAGCATTTT | TRBV2 | TRBD1 | TRBJ1-5 | -
CATSRDSGTGGVIQYF | TGTGCCACCAGCAGAGATTCGGGGACAGGGGGCGTCATTCAGTACTTC | TRBV15 | TRBD1 | TRBJ2-4 | -
CASSRGHQETQYF | TGTGCCAGCAGCCGGGGACATCAAGAGACCCAGTACTTC | TRBV7-6 | - | TRBJ2-5 | few
CASSRWGQPQHF | TGTGCCAGCAGTCGATGGGGTCAGCCCCAGCATTTT | TRBV27 | - | TRBJ1-5 | few
CASSYSTGPPYEQYF | TGTGCCAGCAGTTACTCGACCGGGCCCCCTTACGAGCAGTACTTC | TRBV6-5 | - | TRBJ2-7 | -
CATSRERGGNQPQHF | TGTGCCACCAGCAGAGAGAGGGGAGGCAATCAGCCCCAGCATTTT | TRBV15 | - | TRBJ1-5 | -
CASSPYTGTDTQYF | TGTGCCAGCAGCCCTTACACAGGCACAGATACGCAGTATTTT | TRBV6-6 | - | TRBJ2-3 | once
CATIPADRAYEQYF | TGTGCCACCATCCCCGCGGACAGGGCCTACGAGCAGTACTTC | TRBV10-3 | TRBD1 | TRBJ2-7 | -
CASSQQTGQNYGYTF | TGCGCCAGCAGCCAACAGACAGGACAAAACTATGGCTACACCTTC | TRBV5-1 | - | TRBJ1-2 | once
CASRGTGGPLSNQPQHF | TGTGCCAGCAGGGGCACAGGGGGTCCTCTTAGCAATCAGCCCCAGCATTTT | TRBV12-3/TRBV12-4 | TRBD1 | TRBJ1-5 | few
CASSETGRYGYTF | TGTGCCAGCAGTGAGACAGGGCGCTATGGCTACACCTTC | TRBV25-1 | TRBD1 | TRBJ1-2 | -
CASSQEQGWRNQPQHF | TGCGCCAGCAGCCAAGAGCAGGGGTGGAGAAATCAGCCCCAGCATTTT | TRBV4-3 | - | TRBJ1-5 | -
CATRGLANAGELFF | TGTGCCACCAGGGGACTAGCGAACGCCGGGGAGCTGTTTTTT | TRBV6-6 | TRBD2 | TRBJ2-2 | few
CASSLGGGAFGKNIQYF | TGTGCCAGCAGCTTAGGGGGAGGGGCCTTCGGCAAAAACATTCAGTACTTC | TRBV7-2 | TRBD2 | TRBJ2-4 | -
CASSHGGRGALNEKLFF | TGTGCCAGCAGTCACGGGGGCAGGGGGGCGTTGAATGAAAAACTGTTTTTT | TRBV6-6 | TRBD1 | TRBJ1-4 | few
CASSLSSGVAKNIQYF | TGTGCCAGCAGCTTGTCTAGCGGAGTAGCCAAAAACATTCAGTACTTC | TRBV7-9 | TRBD2 | TRBJ2-4 | many